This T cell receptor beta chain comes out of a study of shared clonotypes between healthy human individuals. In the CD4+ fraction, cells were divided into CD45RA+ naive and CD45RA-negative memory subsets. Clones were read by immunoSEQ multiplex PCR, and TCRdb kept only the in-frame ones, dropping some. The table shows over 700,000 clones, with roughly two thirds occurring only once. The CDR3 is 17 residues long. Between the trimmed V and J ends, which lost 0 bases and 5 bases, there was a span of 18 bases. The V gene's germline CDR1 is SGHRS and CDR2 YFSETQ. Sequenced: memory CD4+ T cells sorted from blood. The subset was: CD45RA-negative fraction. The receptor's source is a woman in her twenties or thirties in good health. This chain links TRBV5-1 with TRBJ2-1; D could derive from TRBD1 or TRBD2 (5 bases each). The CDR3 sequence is CASSLAGTPQIDNEQFF. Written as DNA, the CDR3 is TGCGCCAGCAGCTTGGCTGGGACCCCCCAGATAGACAATGAGCAGTTCTTC.